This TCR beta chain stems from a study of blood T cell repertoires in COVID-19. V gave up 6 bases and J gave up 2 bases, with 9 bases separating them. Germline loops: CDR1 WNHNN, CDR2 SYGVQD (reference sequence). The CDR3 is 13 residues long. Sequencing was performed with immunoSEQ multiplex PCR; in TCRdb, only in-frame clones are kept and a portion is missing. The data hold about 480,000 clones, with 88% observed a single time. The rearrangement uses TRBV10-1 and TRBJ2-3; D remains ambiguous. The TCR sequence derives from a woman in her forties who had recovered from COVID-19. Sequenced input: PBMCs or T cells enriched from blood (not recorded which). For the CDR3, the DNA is TGCGCCAGCAGCTCACTTTCCACAGATACGCAGTATTTT. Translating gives CASSSLSTDTQYF.